This TCR beta chain was recorded in a study of sequential checkpoint blockade in melanoma. Using immunoSEQ multiplex PCR, the repertoire was profiled, and TCRdb retains in-frame clones only, with some absent. The repertoire holds some 6,100 clones, with roughly 50% as singletons. The CDR3 is 12 residues long. Germline V gives CDR1 SNHLY, CDR2 FYNNEI. Losses at the gene ends were 7 bases for V and 5 bases for J; bases not matched to a gene: 2. Noted treatment: randomized to nivolumab then ipilimumab (arm A) or the reverse (arm B). Sorted cells were live CD3+CD8+, lacking CD19 and CD56, from PBMCs. This TCR was sampled from a human donor with melanoma. The chain carries TRBV2 and TRBJ2-5; 9 nucleotides align to TRBD1. Sample: CD8+ T cells sorted from blood (inferred from file names), taken from a patient given nivolumab and ipilimumab in sequence. CDR3 in amino acids: CASKDRGETQYF. CDR3 DNA: TGTGCCAGCAAGGACAGGGGTGAGACCCAGTACTTC.